Listed below are T cell receptor beta chains from one sample, sequenced in a study of blood T cell repertoires in COVID-19. Some clones are missing from TCRdb's copy, which holds only in-frame ones; the method was immunoSEQ multiplex PCR. The sample records tens of thousands of clones, more than 60% being singletons. Sequencing was performed on peripheral blood. The receptors come from a man aged 55 to 70 with acute or convalescent COVID-19. CDR3s include the opening cysteine and the closing phenylalanine or tryptophan. D genes are given only for firm matches. Expanded clones get a size class; other rows say once, few or many, or leave the size out.

v_call	clone_size	d_call	j_call	cdr3_aa	cdr3_nt
TRBV30	.	.	TRBJ2-3	CAWSDYRFHVDTQYF	TGTGCCTGGAGTGATTACAGGTTCCATGTAGATACGCAGTATTTT
TRBV28	.	.	TRBJ1-5	CAGQGFDNQPQHF	TGTGCCGGCCAGGGCTTTGACAATCAGCCCCAGCATTTT
TRBV5-4	.	TRBD2	TRBJ2-2	CASSLAGTSGNTGELFF	TGTGCCAGCAGCTTGGCCGGGACTAGCGGGAACACCGGGGAGCTGTTTTTT
TRBV7-3	.	TRBD1	TRBJ2-1	CASSSQGQDEQFF	TGTGCCAGCAGCTCTCAGGGACAGGATGAGCAGTTCTTC
TRBV4-2	.	.	TRBJ2-2	CASSPTRGELFF	TGTGCCAGCAGCCCGACTCGAGGGGAGCTGTTTTTT
TRBV7-3	.	.	TRBJ1-1	CASSSDGDTRTEAFF	TGTGCCAGCAGCTCCGACGGGGACACAAGAACTGAAGCTTTCTTT
TRBV12-3/TRBV12-4	.	.	TRBJ2-5	CASSPDSEETQYF	TGTGCCAGCAGTCCCGACTCCGAAGAGACCCAGTACTTC
TRBV20-1	.	.	TRBJ2-5	CSAVSEETQYF	TGCAGTGCGGTTAGCGAGGAGACCCAGTACTTC
TRBV19	.	TRBD2	TRBJ2-1	CASTDLGGLAGGSSYNEQFF	TGTGCCAGTACAGATCTAGGAGGACTAGCGGGGGGAAGCTCCTACAATGAGCAGTTCTTC
TRBV18	.	.	TRBJ2-5	CASSPTAGEETQYF	TGTGCCAGCTCACCTACGGCCGGGGAAGAGACCCAGTACTTC
TRBV6-1	few	.	TRBJ2-6	CASSDVRDTYGANVLTF	TGTGCCAGCAGTGACGTGAGGGACACTTACGGGGCCAACGTCCTGACTTTC
TRBV21-1	.	.	TRBJ1-1	CASSKALLFDRVEAFF	TGTGCCAGCAGCAAAGCGCTTTTATTCGACAGGGTCGAAGCTTTCTTT
TRBV24-1	.	.	TRBJ2-3	CATSVTTTSDGNTQYF	TGTGCCACCAGTGTCACGACGACTAGTGATGGGAATACGCAGTATTTT
TRBV5-4	.	TRBD2	TRBJ2-5	CASTGGGQETQYF	TGTGCCAGCACCGGGGGGGGGCAAGAGACCCAGTACTTC
TRBV5-1	.	TRBD1	TRBJ2-5	CASSQDRGGETQYF	TGCGCCAGCAGCCAGGACAGGGGAGGCGAGACCCAGTACTTC
TRBV5-1	.	TRBD1	TRBJ1-1	CASSSDRGNTEAFF	TGCGCCAGCAGCTCGGACAGGGGGAACACTGAAGCTTTCTTT
TRBV5-6	.	.	TRBJ2-7	CASSSPSSAHNRVIYEQYF	TGTGCCAGCAGCTCCCCTTCTAGCGCCCATAATCGGGTGATCTACGAGCAGTACTTC
TRBV5-5	.	TRBD2	TRBJ2-3	CASSLPSGGAVGTQYF	TGTGCCAGCAGCTTGCCTAGCGGGGGGGCCGTGGGTACGCAGTATTTT
TRBV10-1	.	.	TRBJ2-7	CASSSFRGSVYEQYF	TGCGCCAGCAGTTCCTTCAGGGGTTCCGTCTACGAGCAGTACTTC
TRBV5-1	.	.	TRBJ2-1	CASSPGTSNEQFF	TGCGCCAGCAGCCCCGGGACTTCCAATGAGCAGTTCTTC
TRBV3-1/TRBV3-2	once	.	TRBJ2-5	CASQKGSETQYF	TGTGCCAGTCAAAAGGGGTCAGAGACCCAGTACTTC
TRBV12-3/TRBV12-4	once	.	TRBJ2-5	CASSFAREETQYF	TGTGCCAGCAGTTTTGCCAGGGAAGAGACCCAGTACTTC
TRBV11-3	.	TRBD2	TRBJ2-1	CASSDSGGNEFF	TGTGCCAGCAGTGATAGCGGGGGAAATGAGTTCTTC
TRBV6-6	.	.	TRBJ2-1	CAGRGTGNEQFF	TGTGCCGGCAGGGGGACTGGGAATGAGCAGTTCTTC
TRBV5-1	.	.	TRBJ2-5	CASSVTGGETQYF	TGCGCCAGCAGCGTGACAGGTGGAGAGACCCAGTACTTC
TRBV3-1/TRBV3-2	.	.	TRBJ2-2	CATSLAGELFF	TGTGCCACTAGTCTTGCCGGGGAGCTGTTTTTT
TRBV15	few	TRBD2	TRBJ2-5	CATSRDHTSGGQETQYF	TGTGCCACCAGCAGAGATCATACTAGCGGGGGGCAAGAGACCCAGTACTTC
TRBV19	.	TRBD2	TRBJ2-7	CASSWTSGRGYEQYF	TGTGCCAGTAGTTGGACTAGCGGGAGGGGGTACGAGCAGTACTTC
TRBV6-1	once	.	TRBJ2-7	CASSEYLASYEQYF	TGTGCCAGCAGTGAATACCTAGCCTCCTACGAGCAGTACTTC
TRBV3-1/TRBV3-2	.	.	TRBJ2-1	CASSRVRSSYNEQFF	TGTGCCAGCAGCCGCGTTAGGAGCTCCTACAATGAGCAGTTCTTC
TRBV24-1	.	TRBD1	TRBJ2-2	CATSDMDRDNTGELFF	TGTGCCACCAGTGACATGGACAGGGACAACACCGGGGAGCTGTTTTTT
TRBV7-2	.	.	TRBJ2-7	CASSLLPGGPYEQYF	TGTGCCAGCAGCTTACTACCCGGCGGTCCCTACGAGCAGTACTTC
TRBV3-1/TRBV3-2	.	TRBD2	TRBJ2-2	CASSQSSGVPNTGELFF	TGTGCCAGCAGCCAGTCTAGCGGGGTCCCGAACACCGGGGAGCTGTTTTTT
TRBV30	.	.	TRBJ2-3	CAWSVPLMGGSTDTQYF	TGTGCCTGGAGTGTACCTCTTATGGGCGGGAGCACAGATACGCAGTATTTT
TRBV7-8	many	TRBD2	TRBJ2-3	CASSLGVAGPPTDTQYF	TGTGCCAGCAGCTTAGGGGTAGCGGGGCCCCCCACAGATACGCAGTATTTT
TRBV27	.	.	TRBJ2-7	CASTQSRENAYEQYF	TGTGCCAGCACCCAGTCCCGGGAGAATGCCTACGAGCAGTACTTC
TRBV18	.	TRBD1	TRBJ1-3	CASSPTQEPTGAGGNTIYF	TGTGCCAGCTCACCAACCCAAGAGCCGACAGGGGCCGGTGGAAACACCATATATTTT
TRBV12-3/TRBV12-4	.	.	TRBJ1-3	CAGRIGSGNTIYF	TGTGCCGGGCGAATCGGCTCTGGAAACACCATATATTTT
TRBV9	.	TRBD1	TRBJ2-3	CASSPKGPGTGPTDTQYF	TGTGCCAGCAGCCCCAAGGGCCCCGGGACAGGACCCACAGATACGCAGTATTTT
TRBV7-3	many	.	TRBJ2-3	CASSFDRSTDTQYF	TGTGCCAGCAGCTTTGACAGGAGCACAGATACGCAGTATTTT
TRBV30	.	.	TRBJ2-1	CAWSAGVAYNEQFF	TGTGCCTGGAGTGCAGGGGTCGCCTACAATGAGCAGTTCTTC
TRBV5-4	.	.	TRBJ2-1	CASSLVGRGPYTYNEQFF	TGTGCCAGCAGCTTGGTTGGCAGGGGCCCGTACACCTACAATGAGCAGTTCTTC
TRBV27	few	TRBD2	TRBJ2-6	CASSRGGSGANVLTF	TGTGCCAGCAGCCGCGGGGGCTCTGGGGCCAACGTCCTGACTTTC
TRBV10-3	.	.	TRBJ1-4	CAISEYSDNEKLFF	TGTGCCATCAGTGAATACAGTGATAATGAAAAACTGTTTTTT
TRBV20-1	.	TRBD1	TRBJ2-5	CSASPGQGLQETQYF	TGCAGTGCTAGTCCGGGACAGGGTTTGCAAGAGACCCAGTACTTC
TRBV6-1	.	.	TRBJ1-1	CASSELEVLAFF	TGTGCCAGCAGTGAACTCGAGGTTTTAGCTTTCTTT
TRBV5-1	few	.	TRBJ2-1	CASSLVVGGRNEQFF	TGCGCCAGCAGCTTGGTGGTGGGGGGGCGTAATGAGCAGTTCTTC
TRBV19	.	.	TRBJ2-7	CASSTAGMSYEQYF	TGTGCCAGTAGTACGGCCGGGATGTCCTACGAGCAGTACTTC
TRBV18	.	.	TRBJ2-5	CASSDGDQETQYF	TGTGCCAGCTCAGACGGGGACCAAGAGACCCAGTACTTC
TRBV19	few	.	TRBJ1-1	CASIQGNTEAFF	TGTGCCAGCATTCAGGGAAACACTGAAGCTTTCTTT
TRBV5-1	.	TRBD1	TRBJ2-5	CASSFNAGGKTQYF	TGCGCCAGCAGCTTTAATGCAGGGGGCAAGACCCAGTACTTC
TRBV7-3	.	TRBD2	TRBJ2-3	CASSLNSLGGGEDTQYF	TGTGCCAGCAGCTTAAACTCTCTGGGCGGGGGGGAAGATACGCAGTATTTT
TRBV3-1/TRBV3-2	once	TRBD2	TRBJ2-2	CASSKAGGPGGELFF	TGTGCCAGCAGCAAAGCGGGAGGGCCTGGCGGGGAGCTGTTTTTT
TRBV11-3	.	.	TRBJ2-5	CASSLDHGEETQYF	TGTGCCAGCAGCTTAGATCACGGGGAAGAGACCCAGTACTTC
TRBV5-1	.	.	TRBJ2-5	CASSLLEETQYF	TGCGCCAGCAGCTTGTTAGAGGAGACCCAGTACTTC
TRBV6-1	.	.	TRBJ2-1	CASSEFGYNEQFF	TGTGCCAGCAGTGAATTCGGGTACAATGAGCAGTTCTTC
TRBV29-1	.	.	TRBJ1-2	CSVEVGQWGPSNYGYTF	TGCAGCGTTGAAGTTGGACAGTGGGGGCCTTCGAACTATGGCTACACCTTC
TRBV7-2	.	.	TRBJ2-2	CASSLGLANTGELFF	TGTGCCAGCAGCTTAGGACTAGCGAACACCGGGGAGCTGTTTTTT